The rows below give T cell receptor beta chains drawn from one sample of a study of T-cell reconstitution after alpha-beta-depleted transplantation in children. In TCRdb, the PCR reads were re-called with MiXCR into one record per CDR3 protein. The sample records about a million distinct CDR3 sequences, under 30% being singletons. The source material was PBMCs, mostly from graft donor cells, sampled 360 days after TCRalphabeta/CD19-depleted stem cell transplant. All receptors derive from a boy under two years old who had a stem cell transplant for SCID, so the T cells may come from the graft donor. Both conserved end residues are part of each CDR3. The D gene is left open where the match is weak. Clone size appears in some rows only: once, few, many, or a class for an expanded clone.

v_call: TRBV28; clone_size: few; d_call: .; j_call: TRBJ2-7; cdr3_nt: TGTGCCAGCAGTCCCGGGACTCACATCCACGAGCAGTACTTC; cdr3_aa: CASSPGTHIHEQYF
v_call: TRBV20-1; clone_size: .; d_call: TRBD1; j_call: TRBJ2-7; cdr3_nt: TGCAGTGCCCTCCGGGACAGCTACGAGCAGTACTTC; cdr3_aa: CSALRDSYEQYF
v_call: TRBV5-1; clone_size: .; d_call: .; j_call: TRBJ2-5; cdr3_nt: TGCGCCAGCAGCTTGCGCCCGACAGGGAGGCGACAAGAGACCCAGTACTTC; cdr3_aa: CASSLRPTGRRQETQYF
v_call: TRBV20-1; clone_size: few; d_call: .; j_call: TRBJ1-1; cdr3_nt: TGCAGTGCTGGGGTAACAGGGTTAGTTAGCACTGAAGCTTTCTTT; cdr3_aa: CSAGVTGLVSTEAFF
v_call: TRBV6-5; clone_size: few; d_call: TRBD2; j_call: TRBJ2-1; cdr3_nt: TGTGCCAGCAGTTACCGGCAGAGTAGCGGGGGAGACAATGAGCAGTTCTTC; cdr3_aa: CASSYRQSSGGDNEQFF
v_call: TRBV12-3/TRBV12-4; clone_size: .; d_call: .; j_call: TRBJ1-1; cdr3_nt: TGTGCCAGCAGTCCGAACCCTCTAAGGAACACTGAAGCTTTCTTT; cdr3_aa: CASSPNPLRNTEAFF
v_call: TRBV20-1; clone_size: .; d_call: .; j_call: TRBJ1-2; cdr3_nt: TGCAGTGCGCGTTGGACAGCTAACTATGGCTACACCTTC; cdr3_aa: CSARWTANYGYTF
v_call: TRBV7-7; clone_size: .; d_call: TRBD2; j_call: TRBJ2-5; cdr3_nt: TGTGCCAGCAGCCCGTTAGCGGGGGGCCATCCGGAGACCCAGTACTTC; cdr3_aa: CASSPLAGGHPETQYF
v_call: TRBV20-1; clone_size: .; d_call: TRBD1; j_call: TRBJ2-7; cdr3_nt: TGCAGTGCTTGGGACAGGTCCTACGAGCAGTACTTC; cdr3_aa: CSAWDRSYEQYF
v_call: TRBV4-3; clone_size: few; d_call: TRBD2; j_call: TRBJ2-5; cdr3_nt: TGCGCCAGCAGCCAAGAGAGCCCTTTCGCGGGGGGGCCGGTGGAGACCCAGTACTTC; cdr3_aa: CASSQESPFAGGPVETQYF
v_call: TRBV7-8; clone_size: .; d_call: .; j_call: TRBJ1-5; cdr3_nt: TGTGCCAGCAGCTTAGCCCTTTTGCCGAATCAGCCCCAGCATTTT; cdr3_aa: CASSLALLPNQPQHF
v_call: TRBV6-5; clone_size: few; d_call: .; j_call: TRBJ2-7; cdr3_nt: TGTGCCAGCAGTTTCGCGCAAAGGAGCTCCTACGAGCAGTACTTC; cdr3_aa: CASSFAQRSSYEQYF
v_call: TRBV7-9; clone_size: few; d_call: TRBD1; j_call: TRBJ1-1; cdr3_nt: TGTGCCAGCAGCCCAAGACAGGGACGGATTGAAGCTTTCTTT; cdr3_aa: CASSPRQGRIEAFF
v_call: TRBV4-2; clone_size: .; d_call: .; j_call: TRBJ1-4; cdr3_nt: TGTGCCAGCAGCCAAGACGGGATAAATGAAAAACTGTTTTTT; cdr3_aa: CASSQDGINEKLFF
v_call: TRBV5-1; clone_size: few; d_call: TRBD2; j_call: TRBJ2-5; cdr3_nt: TGCGCCAGCAGCTCGGGACTAACAAAAGAGACCCAGTACTTC; cdr3_aa: CASSSGLTKETQYF
v_call: TRBV6-1; clone_size: few; d_call: TRBD1; j_call: TRBJ1-5; cdr3_nt: TGTGCCAGCAGACCCGGTTTCAGGGGGCCCAATCAGCCCCAGCATTTT; cdr3_aa: CASRPGFRGPNQPQHF
v_call: TRBV29-1; clone_size: .; d_call: .; j_call: TRBJ2-7; cdr3_nt: TGCAGCGTTAGGGACTCTGGGCACTACGAGCAGTACTTC; cdr3_aa: CSVRDSGHYEQYF
v_call: TRBV10-3; clone_size: few; d_call: .; j_call: TRBJ2-6; cdr3_nt: TGTGCCATCAGTCCCCGACGGGCGACTGGGGCCAACGTCCTGACTTTC; cdr3_aa: CAISPRRATGANVLTF
v_call: TRBV27; clone_size: .; d_call: .; j_call: TRBJ1-1; cdr3_nt: TGTGCCAGCAGTTGGGCTGTGAACACTGAAGCTTTCTTT; cdr3_aa: CASSWAVNTEAFF
v_call: TRBV6-1; clone_size: .; d_call: .; j_call: TRBJ2-3; cdr3_nt: TGTGCCAGCAGACTAGGTCCCAGGGTCAAAGATACGCAGTATTTT; cdr3_aa: CASRLGPRVKDTQYF
v_call: TRBV15; clone_size: .; d_call: .; j_call: TRBJ2-5; cdr3_nt: TGTGCCACCAGCGAAGAGGGGATAGAGACCCAGTACTTC; cdr3_aa: CATSEEGIETQYF
v_call: TRBV29-1; clone_size: .; d_call: TRBD1; j_call: TRBJ2-2; cdr3_nt: TGCAGCGTTGTAGGCCAGGGGGTCGGCGGGGAGCTGTTTTTT; cdr3_aa: CSVVGQGVGGELFF
v_call: TRBV13; clone_size: .; d_call: .; j_call: TRBJ2-1; cdr3_nt: TGTGCCAGCAGCGGCCCGGGACAATACAATGAGCAGTTCTTC; cdr3_aa: CASSGPGQYNEQFF
v_call: TRBV9; clone_size: .; d_call: TRBD2; j_call: TRBJ2-3; cdr3_nt: TGTGCCAGCAGCGGTGGACTAGCGGGGGGGCCCAGGGTAGATACGCAGTATTTT; cdr3_aa: CASSGGLAGGPRVDTQYF
v_call: TRBV11-2; clone_size: .; d_call: TRBD2; j_call: TRBJ2-7; cdr3_nt: TGTGCCAGCAGCTATGGGGAGGGCCCCTACGAGCAGTACTTC; cdr3_aa: CASSYGEGPYEQYF
v_call: TRBV3-1; clone_size: .; d_call: TRBD2; j_call: TRBJ2-1; cdr3_nt: TGTGCCAGCAGCCAAGGTAGTTACGCGGGGGGAGGATACTACAATGAGCAGTTCTTC; cdr3_aa: CASSQGSYAGGGYYNEQFF
v_call: TRBV20-1; clone_size: .; d_call: .; j_call: TRBJ1-1; cdr3_nt: TGCAGTGCGCGCCCATCCCGCCAGGGAGTTCGAAACACTGAAGCTTTCTTT; cdr3_aa: CSARPSRQGVRNTEAFF
v_call: TRBV7-2; clone_size: .; d_call: .; j_call: TRBJ2-3; cdr3_nt: TGTGCCAGCAGCTTGCATGGGGGATTGGGGCGTACAGATACGCAGTATTTT; cdr3_aa: CASSLHGGLGRTDTQYF
v_call: TRBV5-1; clone_size: few; d_call: TRBD1; j_call: TRBJ2-3; cdr3_nt: TGCGCCAGCAGCGGACCTACAGGGGGAGATACGCAGTATTTT; cdr3_aa: CASSGPTGGDTQYF
v_call: TRBV7-9; clone_size: .; d_call: TRBD1; j_call: TRBJ1-5; cdr3_nt: TGTGCCAGCAGCTTACAGGGACAGGGTACGAATCAGCCCCAGCATTTT; cdr3_aa: CASSLQGQGTNQPQHF
v_call: TRBV7-9; clone_size: .; d_call: .; j_call: TRBJ1-1; cdr3_nt: TGTGCCAGCAGCAACCCACCCGGGCACACTGAAGCTTTCTTT; cdr3_aa: CASSNPPGHTEAFF
v_call: TRBV18; clone_size: .; d_call: TRBD1; j_call: TRBJ2-1; cdr3_nt: TGTGCCAGCTCACCAGGGGCAGGGGGCGGGGATGAGCAGTTCTTC; cdr3_aa: CASSPGAGGGDEQFF
v_call: TRBV7-7; clone_size: .; d_call: TRBD2; j_call: TRBJ2-3; cdr3_nt: TGTGCCAGCAGCCCCACCAGCGGGGGGCCTGGAGATACGCAGTATTTT; cdr3_aa: CASSPTSGGPGDTQYF
v_call: TRBV20-1; clone_size: .; d_call: TRBD1; j_call: TRBJ1-2; cdr3_nt: TGCAGTGCTAGTAGGGACAGGGATGGCTACACCTTC; cdr3_aa: CSASRDRDGYTF
v_call: TRBV10-2; clone_size: .; d_call: TRBD2; j_call: TRBJ2-1; cdr3_nt: TGCGCCAGCAGATGGCGGGGGGGGGACAATGAGCAGTTCTTC; cdr3_aa: CASRWRGGDNEQFF
v_call: TRBV18; clone_size: few; d_call: TRBD1; j_call: TRBJ1-1; cdr3_nt: TGTGCCAGCTCACCCACAGGGGTGGCTGAAGCTTTCTTT; cdr3_aa: CASSPTGVAEAFF
v_call: TRBV28; clone_size: few; d_call: .; j_call: TRBJ1-5; cdr3_nt: TGTGCCAGCATGGCCTACCACAGGCGCAATCAGCCCCAGCATTTT; cdr3_aa: CASMAYHRRNQPQHF
v_call: TRBV12-3/TRBV12-4; clone_size: .; d_call: .; j_call: TRBJ2-3; cdr3_nt: TGTGCCAGCAGTTTAACGATTCGAGGGCTAGATACGCAGTATTTT; cdr3_aa: CASSLTIRGLDTQYF
v_call: TRBV20-1; clone_size: .; d_call: TRBD1; j_call: TRBJ1-1; cdr3_nt: TGCAGTGCCCCTCGCCGACAGGGAGTGAACACTGAAGCTTTCTTT; cdr3_aa: CSAPRRQGVNTEAFF
v_call: TRBV27; clone_size: .; d_call: TRBD1; j_call: TRBJ1-2; cdr3_nt: TGTGCCAGCAGCCGGGACAGTATTTTTTATGGCTACACCTTC; cdr3_aa: CASSRDSIFYGYTF
v_call: TRBV11-2; clone_size: .; d_call: .; j_call: TRBJ1-3; cdr3_nt: TGTGCCAGCAGTTTTCAGTCGGGATTCCTCTCTGGAAACACCATATATTTT; cdr3_aa: CASSFQSGFLSGNTIYF
v_call: TRBV7-2; clone_size: .; d_call: TRBD1; j_call: TRBJ1-1; cdr3_nt: TGTGCCAGCAGCTCAGGGGGGGTTCGGAACACTGAAGCTTTCTTT; cdr3_aa: CASSSGGVRNTEAFF
v_call: TRBV3-1; clone_size: .; d_call: TRBD1; j_call: TRBJ1-2; cdr3_nt: TGTGCCAGCAGCCCGTCGGACAGGCGTAACTATGGCTACACCTTC; cdr3_aa: CASSPSDRRNYGYTF
v_call: TRBV12-3/TRBV12-4; clone_size: few; d_call: TRBD1; j_call: TRBJ1-4; cdr3_nt: TGTGCCAGCAGACACGACAGGGTGCGGGAAAAACTGTTTTTT; cdr3_aa: CASRHDRVREKLFF
v_call: TRBV27; clone_size: few; d_call: TRBD1; j_call: TRBJ1-4; cdr3_nt: TGTGCCAGCAGTTTGAGACAGGGAACTAATGAAAAACTGTTTTTT; cdr3_aa: CASSLRQGTNEKLFF
v_call: TRBV5-1; clone_size: few; d_call: TRBD2; j_call: TRBJ2-3; cdr3_nt: TGCGCCAGCACCCGACTAGCTTCCACAGATACGCAGTATTTT; cdr3_aa: CASTRLASTDTQYF
v_call: TRBV20-1; clone_size: .; d_call: .; j_call: TRBJ1-1; cdr3_nt: TGCAGTGCTAGAGATCCAGGGGAAGCTTTCTTT; cdr3_aa: CSARDPGEAFF
v_call: TRBV12-3/TRBV12-4; clone_size: .; d_call: .; j_call: TRBJ1-1; cdr3_nt: TGTGCCAGCAGCCAGCAGCCTCAGGGGGCTTTCTTT; cdr3_aa: CASSQQPQGAFF
v_call: TRBV12-3/TRBV12-4; clone_size: .; d_call: TRBD1; j_call: TRBJ2-3; cdr3_nt: TGTGCCAGCATCACCGGGACAGGCACAGATACGCAGTATTTT; cdr3_aa: CASITGTGTDTQYF
v_call: TRBV6-2/TRBV6-3; clone_size: .; d_call: .; j_call: TRBJ1-6; cdr3_nt: TGTGCCTCGGGGCAGGGAAGCTCCTATAATTCACCCCTCCACTTT; cdr3_aa: CASGQGSSYNSPLHF
v_call: TRBV20-1; clone_size: .; d_call: .; j_call: TRBJ1-1; cdr3_nt: TGCAGTGCTCCGCCTAACAGGGAATACACTGAAGCTTTCTTT; cdr3_aa: CSAPPNREYTEAFF
v_call: TRBV20-1; clone_size: .; d_call: TRBD2; j_call: TRBJ2-3; cdr3_nt: TGCAGTGCTAGAGATTTTGGGACTAGCCTACGGACAGATACGCAGTATTTT; cdr3_aa: CSARDFGTSLRTDTQYF
v_call: TRBV4-3; clone_size: once; d_call: .; j_call: TRBJ2-7; cdr3_nt: TGCGCCAGCAGCCAAGGGGACGGCTACTACGAGCAGTACTTC; cdr3_aa: CASSQGDGYYEQYF
v_call: TRBV12-3/TRBV12-4; clone_size: few; d_call: .; j_call: TRBJ2-7; cdr3_nt: TGTGCCAGCAGCCCCCTACAGGAAAACTACGAGCAGTACTTC; cdr3_aa: CASSPLQENYEQYF
v_call: TRBV27; clone_size: few; d_call: .; j_call: TRBJ2-5; cdr3_nt: TGTGCCAGCAGTTTGGGCGGGGAGTCCTCCAGAAGGGACTTC; cdr3_aa: CASSLGGESSRRDF